The rows below give T cell receptor beta chains drawn from one sample of a study of T-cell memory formation after mild COVID-19. A single record per CDR3 protein comes from TCRdb applying MiXCR to the 5' RACE reads. The table lists nearly 200,000 distinct CDR3 sequences, around 18% of them singletons, with 2.4% in the top ten. The source material was PBMCs or a T cell subset sorted from them (not recorded which). These receptors all stem from an adult woman who had mild COVID-19 (a few samples of this study predate the infection). Cell type and time point are not known. Each CDR3 is given with its conserved first and last residue. The D gene is left open where the match is weak. Clone size is shown for a subset of rows, as once, few, many or a class of expanded clone.

CDR3 protein | CDR3 DNA | J gene | clone size | CDR3 length | V gene | D gene
CASSPPGPTGMNTGELFF | TGTGCCAGCAGCCCCCCGGGCCCGACAGGGATGAACACCGGGGAGCTGTTTTTT | TRBJ2-2 | - | 18 | TRBV21-1 | -
CASSSIRQGGTEAFF | TGTGCCAGCAGTTCTATCCGACAGGGTGGCACTGAAGCTTTCTTT | TRBJ1-1 | - | 15 | TRBV6-1 | TRBD1
CASSLKADIYNEQFF | TGCGCCAGCAGCTTAAAGGCAGACATTTACAATGAGCAGTTCTTC | TRBJ2-1 | - | 15 | TRBV5-1 | -
CASSEYSGELFF | TGTGCCAGCAGTGAATATTCCGGGGAGCTGTTTTTT | TRBJ2-2 | - | 12 | TRBV25-1 | -
CSARSRDRGYGYTF | TGCAGTGCTAGAAGCCGGGACAGGGGGTATGGCTACACCTTC | TRBJ1-2 | many | 14 | TRBV20-1 | TRBD1
CASRLAGGQYEQYF | TGTGCCAGCAGATTAGCGGGGGGACAATACGAGCAGTACTTC | TRBJ2-7 | few | 14 | TRBV12-3/TRBV12-4 | TRBD2
CASSQAGGPGTQYF | TGTGCCAGCAGCCAAGCGGGAGGGCCCGGAACGCAGTATTTT | TRBJ2-3 | - | 14 | TRBV6-6 | TRBD2
CSASKSLAETQYF | TGCAGTGCTAGCAAGAGTTTAGCGGAGACCCAGTACTTC | TRBJ2-5 | - | 13 | TRBV20-1 | -
CASSLGIISYEQYF | TGTGCCAGCAGCCTGGGAATTATCTCCTACGAGCAGTACTTC | TRBJ2-7 | - | 14 | TRBV11-2 | -
CASTPMAGGLRNEQFF | TGTGCCAGCACCCCTATGGCGGGAGGGCTCCGCAATGAGCAGTTCTTC | TRBJ2-1 | few | 16 | TRBV12-3/TRBV12-4 | TRBD2
CATSDLWGDSNEQFF | TGTGCCACCAGTGATTTGTGGGGGGACTCCAATGAGCAGTTCTTC | TRBJ2-1 | - | 15 | TRBV24-1 | -
CASTTLQGTTEAFF | TGTGCCAGCACCACCTTGCAGGGTACCACTGAAGCTTTCTTT | TRBJ1-1 | few | 14 | TRBV6-2/TRBV6-3 | -
CASSPHRDPKGEQYF | TGTGCCAGCAGTCCCCATCGGGACCCTAAGGGAGAGCAGTACTTC | TRBJ2-7 | few | 15 | TRBV27 | -
CASSENMGETQYF | TGTGCCAGCAGTGAGAACATGGGGGAGACCCAGTACTTC | TRBJ2-5 | - | 13 | TRBV2 | -
CASSSGQGALYTEAFF | TGTGCCAGCAGCTCGGGACAGGGGGCTCTGTACACTGAAGCTTTCTTT | TRBJ1-1 | few | 16 | TRBV9 | TRBD1
CSAGGQPPKQYF | TGCAGTGCAGGGGGGCAGCCCCCGAAGCAGTACTTC | TRBJ2-7 | many | 12 | TRBV20-1 | -
CASSQVGTGEQYF | TGTGCCAGCAGCCAAGTCGGAACCGGCGAGCAGTACTTC | TRBJ2-7 | - | 13 | TRBV3-1 | -
CASSLRVGTGLEKLFF | TGTGCCAGCAGCTTGCGTGTTGGGACAGGGTTGGAAAAACTGTTTTTT | TRBJ1-4 | few | 16 | TRBV5-5 | TRBD1
CASSQNFIGNFPEQYF | TGTGCCAGCAGCCAAAACTTCATCGGGAATTTCCCCGAGCAGTACTTC | TRBJ2-7 | - | 16 | TRBV3-1 | -
CSVERNRGADYGYTF | TGCAGCGTTGAAAGGAACCGGGGCGCTGACTATGGCTACACCTTC | TRBJ1-2 | few | 15 | TRBV29-1 | -
CASSLEGPTSGGRNF | TGCGCCAGCAGCTTGGAGGGCCCTACTAGCGGGGGACGTAACTTC | TRBJ2-7 | - | 15 | TRBV5-1 | TRBD2
CSVGRYGQGTEAFF | TGCAGCGTTGGTCGGTATGGGCAGGGCACTGAAGCTTTCTTT | TRBJ1-1 | - | 14 | TRBV29-1 | -
CSVEDWTSRNTEAFF | TGCAGCGTTGAAGATTGGACTTCAAGGAACACTGAAGCTTTCTTT | TRBJ1-1 | few | 15 | TRBV29-1 | -
CASSPPSSGTEAFF | TGTGCCAGCTCACCACCGAGCAGTGGCACTGAAGCTTTCTTT | TRBJ1-1 | - | 14 | TRBV18 | -
CASNPGTRNIQYF | TGTGCCAGCAACCCCGGGACTAGAAACATTCAGTACTTC | TRBJ2-4 | - | 13 | TRBV12-3/TRBV12-4 | TRBD2
CASSLKDMWDEQFF | TGTGCCAGCAGCTTAAAGGACATGTGGGATGAGCAGTTCTTC | TRBJ2-1 | few | 14 | TRBV11-1 | -
CASSRTENGYTF | TGTGCCAGCAGCCGGACTGAAAATGGCTACACCTTC | TRBJ1-2 | few | 12 | TRBV3-1 | -
CASSLFGGGGDYGYTF | TGTGCCAGCAGTTTGTTTGGGGGAGGTGGGGACTATGGCTACACCTTC | TRBJ1-2 | few | 16 | TRBV27 | -
CASSPPGTNYGYTF | TGCGCCAGCAGCCCGCCGGGGACGAACTATGGCTACACCTTC | TRBJ1-2 | few | 14 | TRBV5-1 | -
CASSPNQQGRNTEAFF | TGTGCCAGCAGCCCAAATCAACAGGGCAGGAACACTGAAGCTTTCTTT | TRBJ1-1 | few | 16 | TRBV12-3/TRBV12-4 | -
CSASGDLNTEAFF | TGCAGTGCTAGTGGGGACTTGAACACTGAAGCTTTCTTT | TRBJ1-1 | - | 13 | TRBV20-1 | -
CASSYRRKNQPQHF | TGTGCCAGCAGTTACCGACGAAAAAATCAGCCCCAGCATTTT | TRBJ1-5 | - | 14 | TRBV6-2/TRBV6-3 | -
CASRSTVTDTQYF | TGCGCCAGCAGGTCGACAGTCACAGATACGCAGTATTTT | TRBJ2-3 | many | 13 | TRBV5-1 | -
CASSGSGEETQYF | TGTGCCAGCAGTGGGAGTGGTGAAGAGACCCAGTACTTC | TRBJ2-5 | few | 13 | TRBV2 | -
CASSVVDTSNTGELFF | TGTGCCAGCAGCGTAGTTGACACCTCGAACACCGGGGAGCTGTTTTTT | TRBJ2-2 | few | 16 | TRBV9 | -
CASSQARRLNTEAFF | TGTGCCAGCAGCCAAGCAAGACGGTTGAACACTGAAGCTTTCTTT | TRBJ1-1 | - | 15 | TRBV3-1 | -
CASSQRRGVRETQYF | TGTGCCAGCAGCCAACGGCGTGGGGTCCGAGAGACCCAGTACTTC | TRBJ2-5 | many | 15 | TRBV14 | -
CATSPVDRDTGELFF | TGTGCCACCAGTCCAGTCGACAGGGACACCGGGGAGCTGTTTTTT | TRBJ2-2 | - | 15 | TRBV24-1 | TRBD1
CASSFGGGETQYF | TGTGCCAGCAGCTTCGGGGGAGGCGAGACCCAGTACTTC | TRBJ2-5 | - | 13 | TRBV7-6 | -
CAISARADTGELFF | TGTGCCATCAGTGCCAGGGCGGACACCGGGGAGCTGTTTTTT | TRBJ2-2 | many | 14 | TRBV10-3 | -
CASIGLTNTEAFF | TGTGCCAGCATCGGACTGACGAACACTGAAGCTTTCTTT | TRBJ1-1 | few | 13 | TRBV27 | -
CASSFATGTYEQYF | TGTGCCAGCAGTTTCGCCACAGGGACCTACGAGCAGTACTTC | TRBJ2-7 | - | 14 | TRBV12-3/TRBV12-4 | -
CSAIGQGSGAFF | TGCAGTGCTATAGGACAGGGAAGTGGAGCTTTCTTT | TRBJ1-1 | - | 12 | TRBV20-1 | TRBD1